The T cell receptor beta chain described here comes from a study of technical replicates of blood from a few donors. The repertoire was sequenced with immunoSEQ multiplex PCR; TCRdb's copy has only in-frame clones and lacks some. The data contain more than 80,000 clones, just over 95% of them singletons. Unmatched junction bases numbered 7, after V lost 6 bases and J lost 1 base. The germline CDR1 and CDR2 sequences are SGHRS and YFSETQ. The CDR3 contains 15 residues. The gene calls are TRBV5-1 and TRBJ1-1; 9 bases match TRBD1. The sequenced sample consisted of T cells isolated from PBMCs. The source of this sequence is a human donor in good health. The CDR3 nucleotides read TGCGCCAGCATCGAAGACAGGGGGGCGAACACTGAAGCTTTCTTT. Protein product: CASIEDRGANTEAFF.